The entry that follows covers one T cell receptor (beta chain) sequence. Produced via immunoSEQ multiplex PCR; TCRdb's table is partial and in-frame only. The sample holds about 110,000 clones, around 90% seen once. The record originates from a study of T cell responses to AZD1222 COVID-19 vaccine. The clonotype comes from an adult in good health. This specimen consisted of peripheral blood, obtained on day 0 of AZD1222 vaccination.

In DNA, the CDR3 is TGTGCCAGCAGCCAACATCCCACAGGGGGCGCTGGGGGCTACACCTTC. Its protein product is CASSQHPTGGAGGYTF. This chain connects TRBV3-1 (or the pseudogene TRBV3-2) to TRBJ1-2; TRBD1 aligns across 9 bases. Germline values: CDR1 LGHDT, CDR2 YNNKEL (reference sequence). V was clipped by 2 bases and J by 8 bases; unmatched bases: 12. This CDR3 comprises 16 residues.